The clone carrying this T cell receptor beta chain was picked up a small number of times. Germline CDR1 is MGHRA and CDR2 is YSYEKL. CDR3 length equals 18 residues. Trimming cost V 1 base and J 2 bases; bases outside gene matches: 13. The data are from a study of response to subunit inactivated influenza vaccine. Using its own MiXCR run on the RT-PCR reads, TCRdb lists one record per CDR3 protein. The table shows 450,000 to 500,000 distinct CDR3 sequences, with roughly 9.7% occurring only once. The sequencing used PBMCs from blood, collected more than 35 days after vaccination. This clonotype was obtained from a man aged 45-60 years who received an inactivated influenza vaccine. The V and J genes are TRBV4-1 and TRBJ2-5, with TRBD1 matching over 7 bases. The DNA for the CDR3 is TGCGCCAGCAGCCAAGCCCCTTCACAGGGGTGGGGTCAAGAGACCCAGTACTTC. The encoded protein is CASSQAPSQGWGQETQYF.